The 4 T cell receptor beta chains given below trace back to one sample, sequenced in a study of blood T cell repertoires in COVID-19 (dated by TCRdb to about 2020). To prepare the library, the immunoSEQ multiplex PCR assay was applied. Entries here come from immuneACCESS through TCRdb and include only in-frame sequences with V and J called. Some clones fail to appear in such tables; in the studies checked, an unresolved V gene covers under half of the shortfall, and the cause of the remainder is unknown. The sample contains about 67,000 clones, roughly 90% of them found a single time. The ten top clones hold roughly 1.2% of the sample. Sequenced sample: peripheral blood. The receptors were sampled from a woman aged 55 to 70 with acute or convalescent COVID-19.

The count of this clone is one. The CDR3 region is CSVEDLSISETQYF. The CDR3 nucleotides read TGCAGCGTTGAAGATCTTAGTATCTCTGAGACCCAGTACTTC. The gene calls are TRBV29-1 and TRBJ2-5, with D uncertain. Germline CDR1 reads SQVTM; CDR2 reads ANQGSEA. This CDR3 has 14 amino acids. V lost 0 bases, J lost 5 bases, and 13 bases lay in between.

The chain links TRBV5-1 to TRBJ1-6; D not certain. Germline CDR1 and CDR2: SGHRS and YFSETQ. Trimming took off 0 bases at V and 4 bases at J, with 8 bases between the two ends. The CDR3 length is 15 residues. The chain's CDR3 is CASSLGTGYNSPLHF. Written as DNA, the CDR3 is TGCGCCAGCAGCTTGGGGACGGGGTATAATTCACCCCTCCACTTT.

This chain links TRBV6-6 with TRBJ2-2, with 9 bases aligning to TRBD1. This CDR3 spans 15 amino acids. The germline V gene has CDR1 MNHNY and CDR2 SVGAGI (reference sequence). The V and J ends lost 6 bases and 3 bases, in that order; junction bases with no gene match: 5. The CDR3 reads CASSYGQGYTGELFF. For the CDR3, the DNA is TGTGCCAGCAGCTACGGACAGGGGTACACCGGGGAGCTGTTTTTT.

This rearrangement joins TRBV18 to TRBJ2-1; D uncertain. Germline loops: CDR1 KGHSH, CDR2 LQKENI. This CDR3 spans 14 amino acids. Trimming removed 3 bases from V and 4 bases from J, with 10 bases in between. The chain's CDR3 is CASSPQPSYNEQFF. The CDR3, as DNA: TGTGCCAGCTCACCTCAACCCAGTTACAATGAGCAGTTCTTC.